This T cell receptor (beta chain) was observed in a study of blood T cell repertoires in COVID-19. This table comes from immunoSEQ multiplex PCR, and its TCRdb copy is limited to in-frame clones, with some not included. The sample has around 140,000 clones, around 86% seen once. Participants were placed into cohorts based on the clinical history they reported. V lost 4 bases, J lost 5 bases, and 5 bases stayed unmatched. Germline CDR1 reads SGDLS; CDR2 reads YYNGEE. The CDR3 runs to 14 residues. The sequenced material came from PBMCs or T cells enriched from blood (not recorded which). The TCR sequence derives from a man aged 55 to 70 who had recovered from COVID-19. This chain uses TRBV9 with TRBJ2-1; 8 nucleotides line up with TRBD2. The DNA of the CDR3 is TGTGCCAGCAGCCCCGGGAGGGGAGACAATGAGCAGTTCTTC. Protein sequence: CASSPGRGDNEQFF.